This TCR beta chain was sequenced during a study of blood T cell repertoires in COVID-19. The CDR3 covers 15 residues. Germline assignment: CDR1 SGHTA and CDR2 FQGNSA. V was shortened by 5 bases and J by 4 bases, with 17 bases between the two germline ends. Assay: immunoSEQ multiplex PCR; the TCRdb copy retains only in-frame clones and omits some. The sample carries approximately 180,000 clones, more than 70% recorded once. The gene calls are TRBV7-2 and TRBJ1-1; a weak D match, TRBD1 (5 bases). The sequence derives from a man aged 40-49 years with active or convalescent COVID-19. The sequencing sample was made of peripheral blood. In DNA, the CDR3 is TGTGCCAGCAGCCCTGTATCTGGGGGGGGCACTGAAGCTTTCTTT. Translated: CASSPVSGGGTEAFF.